This T cell receptor beta chain was identified in a study of vaccination and CD4 T cells after COVID-19. For the study at large: Nasal swab PCR detected SARS-CoV-2 in convalescent patients, who comprised some 10 mild cases and one severe case.

There are 12 residues in the CDR3. Trimming pared 5 bases from V and 3 bases from J, leaving 8 bases between. Germline CDR1 and CDR2: SEHNR and FQNEAQ (reference sequence). The time point here: late sampling 161 to 241 days after vaccination in a few convalescent patients. The treatment here: roughly 10-day PBMC culture with coronavirus spike peptide pools or control peptides (ViraFEST assay). Oncomine TCR Beta short-read sequencing was applied to DNA from cultured CD4+ T cells. TCRdb called the PCR reads again in MiXCR, with one record for every CDR3 protein. The table has about 25,000 distinct CDR3 sequences, about 29% seen once. General study results and limits: The study examined relatively few convalescent patients and included no early post-infection timepoints.

A note on this clonotype: Its matching antigen is unknown.

The receptor was derived from a human donor who had recovered from COVID-19. Sequences were derived from CD4+ T cells from blood, cultured in vitro, sampled about 7 months after SARS-CoV-2 vaccination. The rearrangement uses TRBV7-9 and TRBJ2-7; D is unclear. CDR3: CASSLTNYEQYF. The CDR3 DNA reads as TGTGCCAGCAGCCTAACGAACTACGAGCAGTACTTC.